The TCR beta chain described here comes from a study of T cells in Graves' hyperthyroidism and ophthalmopathy. RNA transcripts yielded amplified TCR beta CDR3 regions. First-round RT-PCR of the TCR CDR3 relied on the HTBI primer set. TCRdb itself ran the multiplex PCR reads through MiXCR, one entry per CDR3 protein. The repertoire holds some 380,000 distinct CDR3 sequences, with less than 15% as singletons. This clonotype showed up many times. Patients showing uncontrolled infection, other autoimmune disease, pregnancy or lactation were ineligible. This CDR3 is 13 amino acids long. With 5 bases removed from V and 6 bases from J, the gap between germline ends came to 13 bases. Germline V gene data show CDR1 as SGHVS and CDR2 as FQNEAQ.

The chain is built from TRBV7-8 and TRBJ1-2; tentatively, D is TRBD1 (6 bases). Sequenced input: blood. This sequence was found in a young man with Graves' hyperthyroidism that later progressed to Graves' ophthalmopathy. The CDR3 protein is CASSLQGTDGYTF. For the CDR3, the DNA is TGTGCCAGCAGCCTACAGGGTACTGATGGCTACACCTTC.